These 21 T cell receptor beta chains came from one sample sequenced in a study of Graves' ophthalmopathy and Graves' hyperthyroidism. Investigators amplified TCR beta CDR3 regions from RNA transcripts. HTBI primers were employed in first-round RT-PCR, then a second-round multiplex PCR followed. TCRdb ran MiXCR on the multiplex PCR reads and lists one entry per CDR3 protein. The table lists around 1,200,000 distinct CDR3 sequences, less than 45% of them singletons. Sequencing was done on a sample of peripheral blood or thyroid tissue (not recorded which). These TCRs come from an adult man with Graves' hyperthyroidism.

This clonotype was counted between two and nine times. This chain links TRBV5-1 with TRBJ1-6, with D possibly TRBD1 on 6 matching bases. The length of the CDR3 is 16 residues. Trimming took off 2 bases at V and 8 bases at J, with 17 bases between the two ends. CDR1 SGHRS and CDR2 YFSETQ come from the germline V gene. The CDR3 sequence: CASSFIGGLIDSPLHF. In nucleotides, the CDR3 is TGCGCCAGCAGCTTTATCGGGGGGCTCATCGATTCACCCCTCCACTTT.

CDR3 in amino acids: CSAMDRVETQYF. The DNA for the CDR3 is TGCAGTGCTATGGACAGGGTTGAGACCCAGTACTTC. The chain carries TRBV20-1 and TRBJ2-5, with TRBD1 matching over 8 bases. Germline V gene data show CDR1 as DFQATT and CDR2 as SNEGSKA (reference sequence). There are 12 residues in the CDR3. V dropped 4 bases and J dropped 5; count of bases not matched to a gene: 3.

The genes are TRBV5-1 and TRBJ1-1; 9 nucleotides match TRBD1. Germline CDR1 is SGHRS and CDR2 is YFSETQ. The CDR3 sequence is 13 residues long. Germline trimming cut 4 bases from V and 11 bases from J; bases unmatched to any gene: 9. The CDR3 nucleotides read TGCGCCAGCAGCCCTAACGGGGACAGGGATGCTTTCTTT. It yields the protein CASSPNGDRDAFF.

This clonotype was counted many times. This rearrangement joins TRBV20-1 to TRBJ2-5; the D call may be TRBD1 or TRBD2 (6 bases each). V lost 5 bases and J lost 2, with 15 bases in between. Per germline, CDR1 DFQATT and CDR2 SNEGSKA (reference sequence). This CDR3 has 14 residues. The CDR3 loop reads CSALAPTGQETQYF. In nucleotides, the CDR3 is TGCAGTGCTCTAGCGCCGACAGGACAAGAGACCCAGTACTTC.

This clonotype came up a few times. The gene calls are TRBV4-1 and TRBJ1-2; D call uncertain. Trimming stripped 1 base from V and 7 bases from J, with 19 bases between. CDR3 length equals 16 residues. Germline values: CDR1 MGHRA, CDR2 YSYEKL. The CDR3 coding sequence is TGCGCCAGCAGCCAAGTCTGGGCTGAACGAGGGCTTGGCTACACCTTC. Its protein product is CASSQVWAERGLGYTF.

With respect to this clonotype: One base away lies a much larger clone, so this may be a sequencing read error. This sequence joins TRBV9 and TRBJ2-7; D unclear. Trimming pared 2 bases from V and 6 bases from J, leaving 9 bases between. The CDR3 spans 12 residues. CDR1 and CDR2 from the germline V gene are SGDLS and YYNGEE. This chain's CDR3 is CASSVLVCEQYF. The CDR3 region has the DNA TGTGCCAGCAGCGTCTTGGTGTGCGAGCAGTACTTC. Full variable domain (outside the CDR3, taken from reference TRBV9 and TRBJ2-7): DSGVTQTPKHLITATGQRVTLRCSPRSGDLSVYWYQQSLDQGLQFLIQYYNGEERAKGNILERFSAQQFPDLHSELNLSSLELGDSALYFCASSVLVCEQYFGPGTRLTVT.

This clonotype was counted only a few times. J is TRBJ2-7 and V is TRBV12-3 or TRBV12-4, with 7 bases lining up with TRBD1. The ends lost 3 bases at V and 0 bases at J; junction bases unmatched: 2. This CDR3 has 14 amino acids. The CDR3 nucleotides read TGTGCCAGCAGTTTCAGGGGGATCTCCTACGAGCAGTACTTC. Protein: CASSFRGISYEQYF.

This chain connects TRBV7-9 to TRBJ1-5, with 9 positions matching TRBD1. Losses at the gene ends were 5 bases for V and 3 bases for J; bases not matched to a gene: 8. The CDR3 loop spans 16 amino acids. From germline, CDR1 is SEHNR and CDR2 FQNEAQ (reference sequence). CDR3 bases: TGTGCCAGCAGCGTCGGGACAGGGAATTTCAATCAGCCCCAGCATTTT. Its protein is CASSVGTGNFNQPQHF.

In the case of this clonotype: This sequence may be a read error, since a much larger clone differs from it by one base. The V gene is TRBV9, the J gene TRBJ1-2; 7 bases line up with TRBD1. Germline V CDR1 and CDR2: SGDLS, YYNGEE. This CDR3 is built from 15 residues. Unmatched junction bases numbered 7, after V lost 0 bases and J lost 5 bases. The CDR3 coding sequence is TGTGCCAGCAGCGTAGCCGGGACAGCGGGATATGGCTACACCTTC. Its protein product is CASSVAGTAGYGYTF.

This clonotype has just a few counts. The V and J genes are TRBV12-3 or TRBV12-4 and TRBJ1-1; D is possibly TRBD1 (5 bases). V lost 5 bases to trimming and J lost 0 bases, with 10 bases between them. The CDR3 has 14 residues. The chain's CDR3 is CASSTGGMNTEAFF. The CDR3 region has the DNA TGTGCCAGCAGTACCGGGGGGATGAACACTGAAGCTTTCTTT.

The CDR3 nucleotides are TGTGCCAGTAGTATATACAGGGCGGGGGGGTACACCGGGGAGCTGTTTTTT. Its protein is CASSIYRAGGYTGELFF. The rearrangement links TRBV19 to TRBJ2-2, with 9 bases identical to TRBD2. Germline assignment: CDR1 LNHDA and CDR2 SQIVND (reference sequence). CDR3 size: 17 residues. The ends lost 2 bases at V and 3 bases at J; junction bases unmatched: 7. The full variable domain, completed using reference TRBV19 and TRBJ2-2, is DGGITQSPKYLFRKEGQNVTLSCEQNLNHDAMYWYRQDPGQGLRLIYYSQIVNDFQKGDIAEGYSVSREKKESFPLTVTSAQKNPTAFYLCASSIYRAGGYTGELFFGEGSRLTVL.

This clonotype was seen many times. In DNA, the CDR3 is TGCGCCTCCGGGCGAGGGGGTACGGAGACCCAGTACTTC. Protein product: CASGRGGTETQYF. This chain joins TRBV5-1 and TRBJ2-5; tentative D call: TRBD1 (6 bases). Trimming took off 10 bases at V and 5 bases at J, with 18 bases between the two ends. The CDR3 extends over 13 amino acids. Per the germline V gene, CDR1 is SGHRS and CDR2 is YFSETQ.

V usage is TRBV7-2 and J usage is TRBJ2-5; 16 nucleotides match TRBD2. Looked up from germline, CDR1 is SGHTA and CDR2 is FQGNSA. J lost 5 bases, V lost 4 bases, and 4 bases had no gene match. The CDR3 sequence is 16 residues long. The chain's CDR3 is CASSSMGLAGGETQYF. The CDR3 nucleotides read TGTGCCAGCAGCTCAATGGGACTAGCGGGAGGGGAGACCCAGTACTTC. Full variable domain (rest looked up from reference TRBV7-2 and TRBJ2-5): GAGVSQSPSNKVTEKGKDVELRCDPISGHTALYWYRQSLGQGLEFLIYFQGNSAPDKSGLPSDRFSAERTGGSVSTLTIQRTQQEDSAVYLCASSSMGLAGGETQYFGPGTRLLVL.

The V gene is TRBV10-2, the J gene TRBJ2-7; D perhaps matches TRBD2 (5 bases). The CDR3 is made up of 14 amino acids. Germline V gene lookup returns CDR1 WSHSY and CDR2 SAAADI. V lost 3 bases to trimming and J lost 3 bases, with 12 bases between them. The CDR3 coding sequence is TGCGCCAGCAGTGACTCCGGGAAAGGCTACGAGCAGTACTTC. It codes for CASSDSGKGYEQYF.

This clonotype occurred many times. The chain joins TRBV12-3 or TRBV12-4 to TRBJ2-6, with D possibly matching TRBD2 (6 bases). The CDR3 loop spans 16 amino acids. V dropped 4 bases and J dropped 2 bases, with 12 bases sitting between them. CDR3 amino acids: CASSSLGGTGANVLTF. Here the CDR3 DNA reads TGTGCCAGCAGTTCCCTTGGGGGGACTGGGGCCAACGTCCTGACTTTC.

In this sample, this clonotype turned up once. An end of the junction differs from the germline gene, which may be a read error. V usage is TRBV20-1 and J usage is TRBJ1-6; 8 bases are a match to TRBD1. Germline lookup yields CDR1 DFQATT and CDR2 SNEGSKA (reference sequence). This CDR3 has 15 residues. CDR3 in DNA: TGCAGTGCCATGAGGCCCGGACAGGGCGGTTCACCCCTTCACTTT. Translation: CSAMRPGQGGSPLHF.

In regard to this clonotype: A much larger clone lies one base from this, so it may be a read error. CDR3 residues: CASANTGELFF. The CDR3 nucleotides are TGTGCCAGCGCGAACACCGGGGAGCTGTTTTTT. The chain has TRBV7-6 and TRBJ2-2; D is undetermined. Deletions cut 8 bases from V and 0 bases from J, with 1 base between. The CDR3 has 11 amino acids. Per the germline V gene, CDR1 is SGHVS and CDR2 is FNYEAQ.

This clonotype has at least ten counts. The chain recombines TRBV19 with TRBJ2-7, with D perhaps matching TRBD1 (5 bases). Per germline, CDR1 LNHDA and CDR2 SQIVND (reference sequence). The CDR3 runs 14 residues. V was shortened by 5 bases and J by 6 bases, with 17 bases between the two germline ends. CDR3 bases: TGTGCCAGTAGTGCAGGGATCCGATCTCTCGAGCAGTACTTC. Its translation is CASSAGIRSLEQYF.

A word on this clonotype: A read error is possible here, since a much larger clone lies one base away. The chain joins TRBV7-2 to TRBJ1-4, with 7 nucleotides matching TRBD1. This CDR3 comprises 13 residues. Germline CDR1 and CDR2: SGHTA and FQGNSA. CDR3: CASSEWTGRKLLF. CDR3 in DNA: TGTGCCAGCAGCGAGTGGACAGGCCGGAAACTGCTTTTT.

V gene TRBV13 combines with J gene TRBJ2-2; D is ambiguous. The V gene's germline CDR1 is PRHDT and CDR2 FYEKMQ (reference sequence). V shed 1 base and J shed 0 bases, with 15 bases lying between them. CDR3 size: 18 residues. Here the CDR3 reads CASSLEGFTTANTGELFF. The CDR3 region has the DNA TGTGCCAGCAGCTTAGAAGGTTTTACAACCGCGAACACCGGGGAGCTGTTTTTT.

The rearrangement joins TRBV7-2 to TRBJ2-5; 10 bases fit TRBD2. The CDR3 sequence is 16 residues long. Germline CDR1 SGHTA, CDR2 FQGNSA. J gave up 6 bases and V 3 bases, and 10 bases lay outside the gene matches. CDR3 DNA sequence: TGTGCCAGCAGCTTTAGCGGGGGGTTCCGGTCGCAGACCCAGTACTTC. This sequence encodes CASSFSGGFRSQTQYF.